Listed here are 6 T cell receptor beta chains from one sample, sequenced in a study of blood T cell repertoires in COVID-19. Profiled with immunoSEQ multiplex PCR; TCRdb holds only in-frame clones, not every one. The data contain around 400,000 clones, roughly four fifths of them seen just once; the ten biggest clones take up approximately 5.4%. Input material: PBMCs or T cells enriched from blood (not recorded which). These receptors all stem from a woman aged 45-65 years who had recovered from COVID-19.

The V call is TRBV5-1, the J call TRBJ1-4, with TRBD1 matching 7 bases. From germline, CDR1 is SGHRS and CDR2 YFSETQ. J was trimmed by 7 bases and V by 0 bases; bases with no gene match: 9. This CDR3 contains 16 residues. This CDR3 is CASSLAPSGGTEKLFF. The CDR3 DNA reads TGCGCCAGCAGCTTGGCCCCGTCAGGGGGAACTGAAAAACTGTTTTTT. Together with reference TRBV5-1 and TRBJ1-4, the CDR3 gives the full variable domain: KAGVTQTPRYLIKTRGQQVTLSCSPISGHRSVSWYQQTPGQGLQFLFEYFSETQRNKGNFPGRFSGRQFSNSRSEMNVSTLELGDSALYLCASSLAPSGGTEKLFFGSGTQLSVL.

This sequence joins TRBV4-3 and TRBJ1-2, with 7 bases matching TRBD1. V gave up 4 bases and J gave up 4 bases; unmatched junction bases: 12. Germline CDR1 LGHNA, CDR2 YSLEER. The CDR3 runs to 16 residues. CDR3 DNA: TGCGCCAGCAGCCGTGACTTACAGGGGTTATTCTATGGCTACACCTTC. Amino acid sequence: CASSRDLQGLFYGYTF.

This chain links TRBV7-9 with TRBJ1-2; TRBD1 might be the D (6 bases). The V gene lost 7 bases and the J gene lost 5 bases, with 17 bases spanning the gap. Germline V gene sequence: CDR1 SEHNR, CDR2 FQNEAQ (reference sequence). The CDR3 is made up of 14 amino acids. The CDR3 bases are TGTGCCAGCACCTTGCAACAGGGCCTGTATGGCTACACCTTC. Protein: CASTLQQGLYGYTF.

This chain links TRBV7-2 with TRBJ2-7, with 8 bases identical to TRBD2. CDR3 size: 16 residues. CDR1 is SGHTA and CDR2 is FQGNSA in the germline V gene. V lost 1 base to trimming and J lost 3 bases; unmatched junction nucleotides: 8. The CDR3 region is CASSLDAGGILYEQYF. For the CDR3, the DNA is TGTGCCAGCAGCTTAGACGCGGGAGGAATACTCTACGAGCAGTACTTC.

The chain carries TRBV18 and TRBJ1-2; D gene unclear. This CDR3 is built from 14 residues. Trimming stripped 1 base from V and 8 bases from J, with 14 bases between. Germline values: CDR1 KGHSH, CDR2 LQKENI. The CDR3 reads CASSPRLGRGGYTF. Written as DNA, the CDR3 is TGTGCCAGCTCACCACGTCTGGGTAGAGGGGGCTACACCTTC.

J is TRBJ2-1 and V is TRBV5-1, with 15 bases that match TRBD2. This CDR3 contains 17 residues. V lost 0 bases, J lost 4 bases, and 2 bases stayed unmatched. Germline assignment: CDR1 SGHRS and CDR2 YFSETQ. CDR3 coding DNA: TGCGCCAGCAGCTTGGGGACTAGCGGGAGGGGGTACAATGAGCAGTTCTTC. Translating gives CASSLGTSGRGYNEQFF.